The count of the clone carrying this T cell receptor beta chain is one. These data come from a study of CD8+ T cells in alopecia areata. After removal of 6 bases from V and 5 bases from J, the junction contained 10 bases not matched to a gene. CDR3 length: 15 residues. CDR1 and CDR2 from the germline V gene are ENHRY and SYGVKD. After isolation, RNA underwent reverse transcription to generate cDNA as the sequencing template. Some clones are missing from TCRdb's copy, which holds only in-frame ones; the method was immunoSEQ multiplex PCR. The data contain about 140,000 clones, about 54% of them singletons.

The sequence was collected from a human donor in good health. The chain recombines TRBV10-3 with TRBJ1-5; the match to TRBD1 covers 7 bases. Sequenced input: CD4+ T cells sorted from blood. The CDR3 DNA reads TGTGCCATCAGCTCACAGGGGCTGGGGGATCAGCCCCAGCATTTT. Protein sequence: CAISSQGLGDQPQHF.